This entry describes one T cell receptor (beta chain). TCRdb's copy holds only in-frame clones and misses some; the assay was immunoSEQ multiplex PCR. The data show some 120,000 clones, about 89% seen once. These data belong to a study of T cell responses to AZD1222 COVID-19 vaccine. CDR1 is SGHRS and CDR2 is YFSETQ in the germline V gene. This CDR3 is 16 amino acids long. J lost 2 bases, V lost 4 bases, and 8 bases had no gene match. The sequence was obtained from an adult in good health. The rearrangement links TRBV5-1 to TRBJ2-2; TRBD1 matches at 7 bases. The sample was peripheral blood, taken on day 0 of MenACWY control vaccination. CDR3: CASSASGTANTGELFF. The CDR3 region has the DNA TGCGCCAGCAGCGCGTCCGGGACAGCCAACACCGGGGAGCTGTTTTTT.